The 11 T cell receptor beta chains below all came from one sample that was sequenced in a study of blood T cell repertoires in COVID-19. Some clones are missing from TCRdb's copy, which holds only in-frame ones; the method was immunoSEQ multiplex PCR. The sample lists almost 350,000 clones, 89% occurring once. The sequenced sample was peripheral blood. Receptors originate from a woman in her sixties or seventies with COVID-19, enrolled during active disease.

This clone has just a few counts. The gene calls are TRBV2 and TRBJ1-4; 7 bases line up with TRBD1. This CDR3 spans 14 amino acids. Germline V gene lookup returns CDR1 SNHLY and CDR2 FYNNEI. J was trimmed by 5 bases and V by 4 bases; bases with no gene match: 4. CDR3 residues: CASSGTGLNEKLFF. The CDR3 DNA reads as TGTGCCAGCAGTGGGACAGGATTAAATGAAAAACTGTTTTTT. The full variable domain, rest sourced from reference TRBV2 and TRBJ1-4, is EPEVTQTPSHQVTQMGQEVILRCVPISNHLYFYWYRQILGQKVEFLVSFYNNEISEKSEIFDDQFSVERPDGSNFTLKIRSTKLEDSAMYFCASSGTGLNEKLFFGSGTQLSVL.

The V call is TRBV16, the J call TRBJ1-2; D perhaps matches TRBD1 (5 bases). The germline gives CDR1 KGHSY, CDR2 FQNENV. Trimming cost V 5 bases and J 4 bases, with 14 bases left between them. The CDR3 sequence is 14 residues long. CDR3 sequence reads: CASSTRTPSYGYTF. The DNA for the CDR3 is TGTGCCAGCAGCACAAGGACACCGTCCTATGGCTACACCTTC. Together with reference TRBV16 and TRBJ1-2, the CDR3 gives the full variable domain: GEEVAQTPKHLVRGEGQKAKLYCAPIKGHSYVFWYQQVLKNEFKFLISFQNENVFDETGMPKERFSAKCLPNSPCSLEIQATKLEDSAVYFCASSTRTPSYGYTFGSGTRLTVV.

The chain's CDR3 is CASSPVGAGTDTQYF. DNA of the CDR3: TGCGCCAGCAGCCCCGTGGGGGCTGGCACAGATACGCAGTATTTT. The chain uses TRBV5-1 and TRBJ2-3; the D gene is possibly TRBD1 (6 bases). Germline-derived CDR1 and CDR2 are SGHRS and YFSETQ. V shed 4 bases and J shed 1 base, with 13 bases lying between them. The CDR3 is 15 residues long. Full variable domain (remainder filled in from reference TRBV5-1 and TRBJ2-3): KAGVTQTPRYLIKTRGQQVTLSCSPISGHRSVSWYQQTPGQGLQFLFEYFSETQRNKGNFPGRFSGRQFSNSRSEMNVSTLELGDSALYLCASSPVGAGTDTQYFGPGTRLTVL.

As DNA, the CDR3 is TGTGCCACCAGCACCTTAAACAGGGGCTATAATTCACCCCTCCACTTT. The encoded protein is CATSTLNRGYNSPLHF. The gene calls are TRBV15 and TRBJ1-6; 7 positions match TRBD1. Trimming removed 4 bases from V and 3 bases from J; junction bases left unmatched: 6. The V gene's germline CDR1 is LNHNV and CDR2 YYDKDF (reference sequence). The CDR3 has 16 residues.

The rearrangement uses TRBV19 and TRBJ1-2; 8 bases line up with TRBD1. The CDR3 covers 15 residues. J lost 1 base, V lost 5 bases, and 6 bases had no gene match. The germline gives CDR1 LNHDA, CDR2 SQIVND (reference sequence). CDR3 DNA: TGTGCCAGTAGTGCGAGGACAGGGCATAACTATGGCTACACCTTC. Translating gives CASSARTGHNYGYTF.

Here the CDR3 reads CAWRGQGYGVNTEAFF. The CDR3 DNA sequence: TGTGCCTGGAGGGGACAGGGATATGGGGTGAACACTGAAGCTTTCTTT. The V gene is TRBV30, the J gene TRBJ1-1; 9 nucleotides agree with TRBD1. The CDR3 is made up of 16 amino acids. Germline-derived CDR1 and CDR2 are GTSNPN and SVGIG (reference sequence). Trimming took 3 bases from V and 0 from J; bases not matched to a gene: 8.

CDR3 sequence reads: CASSLGGTEGEQYF. CDR3 nucleotide sequence: TGTGCCAGCAGTTTAGGGGGGACCGAGGGGGAGCAGTACTTC. The rearrangement uses TRBV28 and TRBJ2-7, with TRBD2 as a possible D gene (6 bases). Germline values: CDR1 MDHEN, CDR2 SYDVKM. V was clipped by 2 bases and J by 7 bases, with 15 bases between them. This CDR3 spans 14 amino acids.

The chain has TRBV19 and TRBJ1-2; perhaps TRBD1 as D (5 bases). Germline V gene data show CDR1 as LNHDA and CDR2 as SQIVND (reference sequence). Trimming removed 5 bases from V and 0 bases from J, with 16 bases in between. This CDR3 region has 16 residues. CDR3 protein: CASSPPGDLANYGYTF. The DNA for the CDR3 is TGTGCCAGTAGTCCCCCGGGGGATTTAGCTAACTATGGCTACACCTTC.

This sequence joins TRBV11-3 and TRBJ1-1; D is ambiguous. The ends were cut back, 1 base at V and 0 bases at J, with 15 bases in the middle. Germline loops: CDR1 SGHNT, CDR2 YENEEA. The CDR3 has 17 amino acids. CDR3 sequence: CASSLAAGRSMNTEAFF. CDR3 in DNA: TGTGCCAGCAGCTTAGCGGCGGGAAGATCTATGAACACTGAAGCTTTCTTT.

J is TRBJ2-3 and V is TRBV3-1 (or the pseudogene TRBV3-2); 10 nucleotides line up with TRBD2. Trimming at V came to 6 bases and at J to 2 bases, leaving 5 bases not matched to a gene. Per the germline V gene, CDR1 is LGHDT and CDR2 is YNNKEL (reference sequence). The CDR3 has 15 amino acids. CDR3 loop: CASRTSGLFTDTQYF. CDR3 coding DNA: TGTGCCAGCAGGACTAGCGGGCTTTTCACAGATACGCAGTATTTT.

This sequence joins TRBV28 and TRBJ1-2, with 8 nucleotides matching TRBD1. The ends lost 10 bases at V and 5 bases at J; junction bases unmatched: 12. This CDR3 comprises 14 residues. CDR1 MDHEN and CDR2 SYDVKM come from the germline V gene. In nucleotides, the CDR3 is TGTGCCACCAGAACAGGGGGAACAGTTTATGGCTACACCTTC. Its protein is CATRTGGTVYGYTF.